These 12 T cell receptor beta chains were sequenced from one sample in a study of T-cell memory formation after mild COVID-19. TCRdb ran MiXCR on the 5' RACE reads and lists one entry per CDR3 protein. The profile shows about 560,000 distinct CDR3 sequences, less than 25% of them singletons. Sequenced sample: PBMCs or a T cell subset sorted from them (not recorded which). The origin of the receptors is an adult woman who had mild COVID-19 (a few samples of this study predate the infection). Cell type and time point are not known.

V is TRBV4-2 and J is TRBJ2-5; D is ambiguous. Deletions cut 4 bases from V and 4 bases from J, with 19 bases between. The CDR3 totals 16 residues. The germline V gene has CDR1 LGHNA and CDR2 YNFKEQ. CDR3 loop: CASSRGSEALLETQYF. In DNA, the CDR3 is TGTGCCAGCAGCCGCGGATCAGAAGCCCTCTTAGAGACCCAGTACTTC.

The J gene is TRBJ2-1, the V gene TRBV7-9, with 7 nucleotides matching TRBD1. V dropped 7 bases and J dropped 3; count of bases not matched to a gene: 6. CDR1 is SEHNR, CDR2 FQNEAQ, per germline (reference sequence). The CDR3 has 14 residues. This CDR3 is CASTYGDSYNEQFF. In nucleotides, the CDR3 is TGTGCCAGCACCTACGGGGACAGCTACAATGAGCAGTTCTTC.

The gene calls are TRBV5-4 and TRBJ1-6; tentative D call: TRBD1 (6 bases). CDR1 is SGHNT and CDR2 is YYREEE in the germline V gene (reference sequence). V lost 4 bases and J 7 bases, leaving 18 bases between the germline ends. The CDR3 has 16 residues. The CDR3 nucleotides are TGTGCCAGCAGCGGACAGAACCGAGTGGGCAATTCACCCCTCCACTTT. The encoded protein is CASSGQNRVGNSPLHF. The full variable domain, its missing parts supplied by reference TRBV5-4 and TRBJ1-6, is ETGVTQSPTHLIKTRGQQVTLRCSSQSGHNTVSWYQQALGQGPQFIFQYYREEENGRGNFPPRFSGLQFPNYSSELNVNALELDDSALYLCASSGQNRVGNSPLHFGNGTRLTVT.

This chain uses TRBV9 with TRBJ2-5, with 9 bases lining up with TRBD2. Germline V gives CDR1 SGDLS, CDR2 YYNGEE. The CDR3 runs to 16 residues. V lost 0 bases, J lost 2 bases, and 5 bases stayed unmatched. The CDR3 bases are TGTGCCAGCAGCGTAGTCCCCCTAGCGGGGCAAGAGACCCAGTACTTC. It translates to CASSVVPLAGQETQYF.

The rearrangement uses TRBV27 and TRBJ1-6; 9 nucleotides match TRBD1. Trimming cost V 6 bases and J 7 bases; bases outside gene matches: 10. Germline CDR1 is MNHEY and CDR2 is SMNVEV (reference sequence). The CDR3 runs 16 residues. CDR3 bases: TGTGCCAGCAGCCGGACAGGGGCGGGGTGGAATTCACCCCTCCACTTT. Its translation is CASSRTGAGWNSPLHF.

The chain joins TRBV3-2 to TRBJ2-7; TRBD2, the D gene given by the table, was not confirmed from the DNA. TRBV3-2 is a pseudogene. This CDR3 contains 11 residues. This CDR3 reads CAWRAGVEQYF. DNA for the CDR3: TGTGCCTGGAGGGCTGGGGTCGAGCAGTACTTC.

The rearrangement links TRBV18 to TRBJ2-5; maybe TRBD2 (6 bases). Germline CDR1 KGHSH, CDR2 LQKENI. The CDR3 contains 14 residues. Trimming removed 2 bases at V and 0 bases at J, with 7 bases between. The CDR3 reads CASSPGDYQETQYF. Written as DNA, the CDR3 is TGTGCCAGCTCACCAGGGGACTACCAAGAGACCCAGTACTTC.

The chain employs TRBV15 and TRBJ2-7; 10 bases are shared with TRBD2. With V trimmed by 9 bases and J by 2 bases, 7 bases remained unmatched. Germline CDR1 reads LNHNV; CDR2 reads YYDKDF (reference sequence). This CDR3 is 14 amino acids long. The CDR3 loop reads CATQSSGGTYEQYF. The CDR3 nucleotides are TGTGCCACACAAAGTAGCGGGGGGACCTACGAGCAGTACTTC.

The chain has TRBV2 and TRBJ2-3, with a tentative D call TRBD2 (6 bases). The CDR3 totals 15 residues. V dropped 6 bases and J dropped 0 bases, with 13 bases sitting between them. The germline gives CDR1 SNHLY, CDR2 FYNNEI. The DNA for the CDR3 is TGTGCCAGCAGGGTAGCGGCCGTTAGCACAGATACGCAGTATTTT. It specifies CASRVAAVSTDTQYF.

V gene TRBV7-8 combines with J gene TRBJ2-3; no clear D gene. The V and J ends lost 0 bases and 6 bases respectively, with 10 bases between them. Germline CDR1 SGHVS, CDR2 FQNEAQ. The CDR3 length is 14 residues. Written as DNA, the CDR3 is TGTGCCAGCAGCTTAGCAGGAAACGCGGATACGCAGTATTTT. Translated: CASSLAGNADTQYF.

The chain joins TRBV7-2 to TRBJ1-6, with 7 bases aligning to TRBD1. The trim removed 2 bases at V and 7 bases at J, leaving 5 bases unmatched. The CDR3 covers 15 residues. The germline V gene has CDR1 SGHTA and CDR2 FQGNSA. This CDR3 is CASSLRGQRNSPLHF. The CDR3 region has the DNA TGTGCCAGCAGCTTAAGGGGACAGAGAAATTCACCCCTCCACTTT.

The rearrangement uses TRBV12-3 or TRBV12-4 and TRBJ1-4, with D perhaps matching TRBD1 (6 bases). V lost 6 bases, J lost 8 bases, and 16 bases lay in between. This CDR3 comprises 14 residues. In DNA, the CDR3 is TGTGCCAGCAGCTCTACAGGGTTGAGGGAAAAACTGTTTTTT. Protein product: CASSSTGLREKLFF.